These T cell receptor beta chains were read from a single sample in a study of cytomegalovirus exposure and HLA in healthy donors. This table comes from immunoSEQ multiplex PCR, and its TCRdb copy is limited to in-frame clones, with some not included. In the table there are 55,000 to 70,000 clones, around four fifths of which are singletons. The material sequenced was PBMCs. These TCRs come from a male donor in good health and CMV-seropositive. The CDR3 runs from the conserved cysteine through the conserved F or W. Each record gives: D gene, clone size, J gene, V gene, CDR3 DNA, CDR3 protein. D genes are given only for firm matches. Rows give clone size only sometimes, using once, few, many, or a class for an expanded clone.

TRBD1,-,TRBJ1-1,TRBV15,TGTGCCACCAGCAGAGGGGTAGGACAGGGAGACACTGAAGCTTTCTTT,CATSRGVGQGDTEAFF
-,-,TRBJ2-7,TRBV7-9,TGTGCCAGCAGCTTAGTGATGGCCTCCTACGAGCAGTACTTC,CASSLVMASYEQYF
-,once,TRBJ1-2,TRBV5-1,TGCGCCAGCAGGGCGGCTTGGGACTATGGCTACACCTTC,CASRAAWDYGYTF
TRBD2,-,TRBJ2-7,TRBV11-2,TGTGCCAGCAGCCCGAGCGGGGAAGATTGGTACGAGCAGTACTTC,CASSPSGEDWYEQYF
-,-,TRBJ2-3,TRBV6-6,TGTGCCAGCAGGGGAGCAGATACGCAGTATTTT,CASRGADTQYF
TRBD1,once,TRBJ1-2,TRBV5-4,TGTGCCAGCAGCTTGGGGGACAGGGGATTTAACTATGGCTACACCTTC,CASSLGDRGFNYGYTF
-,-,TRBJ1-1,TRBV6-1,TGTGCCAGCAGTGAAGGGGGGCGGAACACTGAAGCTTTCTTT,CASSEGGRNTEAFF
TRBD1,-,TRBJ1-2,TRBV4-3,TGCGCCAGCAGCCAAAAGACAGGGGGAGGCTACACCTTC,CASSQKTGGGYTF
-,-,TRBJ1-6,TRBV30,TGTGCCTGGAGTCGGGACGGGACTTATTCACCCCTCCACTTT,CAWSRDGTYSPLHF
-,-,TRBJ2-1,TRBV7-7,TGTGCCAGCAGCCCAATACAGTCAGGGAAAGGGTACAATGAGCAGTTCTTC,CASSPIQSGKGYNEQFF
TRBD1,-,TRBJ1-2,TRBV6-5,TGTGCCAGCAGCCCGACAGGGAGCAACTATGGCTACACCTTC,CASSPTGSNYGYTF
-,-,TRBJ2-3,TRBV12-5,TGTGCTAGTGGGGACGGCAGGGGAAGGAGCACAGATACGCAGTATTTT,CASGDGRGRSTDTQYF
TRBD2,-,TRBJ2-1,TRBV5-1,TGCGCCAGCACCCGGGAGGAACCCTCCTACAATGAGCAGTTCTTC,CASTREEPSYNEQFF
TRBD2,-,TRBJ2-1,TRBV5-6,TGTGCCAGCAGCCTGTCGGCGGGGGTCTCCTACAATGAGCAGTTCTTC,CASSLSAGVSYNEQFF
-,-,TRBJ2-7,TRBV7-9,TGTGCCAGCAGCCGAATGGAGGGCGGTACCTACGAGCAGTACTTC,CASSRMEGGTYEQYF
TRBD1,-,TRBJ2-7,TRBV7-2,TGTGCCAGCAGCTGGCCAGGACAGGGTTACGAGCAGTACTTC,CASSWPGQGYEQYF
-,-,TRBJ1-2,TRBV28,TGTGCCAGCAGTTCCTCCCCCACAGGGAGTCATGGCTACACCTTC,CASSSSPTGSHGYTF
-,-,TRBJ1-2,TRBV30,TGTGCCTGGTATCCCCTGGGAGGGGGCTACACCTTC,CAWYPLGGGYTF
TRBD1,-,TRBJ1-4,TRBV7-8,TGTGCCAGCAGCTTACGACAGGGGGCGAGGTTGGGGGAAAAACTGTTTTTT,CASSLRQGARLGEKLFF
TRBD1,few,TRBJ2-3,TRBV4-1,TGCGCCAGCAGCCAGGACAGGTTAGATACGCAGTATTTT,CASSQDRLDTQYF
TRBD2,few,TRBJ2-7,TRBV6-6,TGTGCCAGCAAGATCCAGCGGGGACCATACGAGCAGTACTTC,CASKIQRGPYEQYF
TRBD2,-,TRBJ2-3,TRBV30,TGTGCCTGGAGTGGCGGGGGGACCACAGATACGCAGTATTTT,CAWSGGGTTDTQYF
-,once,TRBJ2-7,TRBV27,TGTGCCAGCAGTTCGACAGGATCCCCATCCTACGAGCAGTACTTC,CASSSTGSPSYEQYF
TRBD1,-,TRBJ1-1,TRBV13,TGTGCCAGCAGCTTAGGCAAGACAGGGGAAACTGAAGCTTTCTTT,CASSLGKTGETEAFF
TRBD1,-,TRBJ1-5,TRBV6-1,TGTGCCAGCAGTGAAAGGTCTGGAGGGGGCCAGCCCCAGCATTTT,CASSERSGGGQPQHF
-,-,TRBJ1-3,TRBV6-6,TGTGCCAGCAGGAGTGGCTCTGGAAACACCATATATTTT,CASRSGSGNTIYF
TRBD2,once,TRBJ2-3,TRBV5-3,TGTGCCAGAAGCAGCACCCCGACTAGCGGGGATAGCACAGATACGCAGTATTTT,CARSSTPTSGDSTDTQYF
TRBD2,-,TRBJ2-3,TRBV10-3,TGTGCCATCAGTGAGGCCCAGCGGGGGAACACAGATACGCAGTATTTT,CAISEAQRGNTDTQYF
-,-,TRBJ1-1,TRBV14,TGTGCCAGCAGCCGTACGGGAGGAACAACTGAAGCTTTCTTT,CASSRTGGTTEAFF
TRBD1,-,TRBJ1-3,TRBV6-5,TGTGCCAGCAGTTATCGTGACAGGGGGACTGGAAACACCATATATTTT,CASSYRDRGTGNTIYF
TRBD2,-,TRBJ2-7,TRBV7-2,TGTGCCAGCAGCTTGAGTTTTAGGGGAGGGAGCGAGCAGTACTTC,CASSLSFRGGSEQYF
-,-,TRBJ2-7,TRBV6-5,TGTGCCAGCAGCCGAGGGTTGGAGCAGTACTTC,CASSRGLEQYF
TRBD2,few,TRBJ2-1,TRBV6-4,TGTGCCAGCAGTGACGGGACTAACAATGAGCAGTTCTTC,CASSDGTNNEQFF
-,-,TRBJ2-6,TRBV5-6,TGTGCCAGCAGCTCGACAGGAAAATTCCACTCTGGGGCCAACGTCCTGACTTTC,CASSSTGKFHSGANVLTF
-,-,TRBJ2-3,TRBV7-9,TGTGCCAGCAGCTTGATAGGGAGTGCAGATACGCAGTATTTT,CASSLIGSADTQYF
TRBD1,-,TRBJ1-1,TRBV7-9,TGTGCCAGCAGCTTAGTAAGCCAGGGGGCTGAAGCTTTCTTT,CASSLVSQGAEAFF
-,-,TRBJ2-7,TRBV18,TGTGCCAGCTCACCATCGGGCCCGGCGGGCTACGAGCAGTACTTC,CASSPSGPAGYEQYF
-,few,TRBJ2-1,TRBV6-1,TGTGCCAGCAGTGAAAAAGCAGGGTCCTACAATGAGCAGTTCTTC,CASSEKAGSYNEQFF
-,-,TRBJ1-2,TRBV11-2,TGTGCCAGCAAATTATTAGCCGGACGGGATATTAACTATGGCTACACCTTC,CASKLLAGRDINYGYTF
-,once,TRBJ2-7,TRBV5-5,TGTGCCAGCAGCCGCCGGGAGACAGAACTGGGCTACGAGCAGTACTTC,CASSRRETELGYEQYF
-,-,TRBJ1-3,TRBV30,TGTGCCTGGAGGGAGAGGGGGTCTGGAAACACCATATATTTT,CAWRERGSGNTIYF
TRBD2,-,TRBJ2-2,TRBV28,TGTGCCAGCTCGAAGCGGGGTAATACCGGGGAGCTGTTTTTT,CASSKRGNTGELFF
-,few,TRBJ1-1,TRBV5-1,TGCGCCAGCAGCTTGGTTTATACATCGAACACTGAAGCTTTCTTT,CASSLVYTSNTEAFF
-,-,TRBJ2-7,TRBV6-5,TGTGCCAGCGCGCCCTCCCTGAGCTCCTACGAGCAGTACTTC,CASAPSLSSYEQYF
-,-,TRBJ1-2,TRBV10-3,TGTGCCATCTATATAGGGGGTCAGCTTAACTATGGCTACACCTTC,CAIYIGGQLNYGYTF
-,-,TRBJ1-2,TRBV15,TGTGCCACCAGCCCCAGGCAGGGTGATGGCTACACCTTC,CATSPRQGDGYTF
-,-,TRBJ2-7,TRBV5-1,TGCGCCAGCAGCTTGGACGGCTCCTACGAGCAGTACTTC,CASSLDGSYEQYF
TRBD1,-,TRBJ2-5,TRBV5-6,TGTGCCAGCAGCTTGGCCGTAGTCAGGGGGCAAGAGACCCAGTACTTC,CASSLAVVRGQETQYF
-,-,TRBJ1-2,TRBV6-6,TGTGCCAGCAGTCCGCAGGGTATGCATGGCTACACCTTC,CASSPQGMHGYTF
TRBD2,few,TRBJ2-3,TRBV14,TGTGCCAGCAGCCGAACACTAGCGGGGGGAGCAGATACGCAGTATTTT,CASSRTLAGGADTQYF
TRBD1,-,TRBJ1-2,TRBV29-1,TGCAGCGTTTTACAGGGGGTCCCGGTGAGGGGCTACACCTTC,CSVLQGVPVRGYTF
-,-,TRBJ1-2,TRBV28,TGTGCCAGCAGTGACGGGGGGACTTCGAACGGCTATGGCTACACCTTC,CASSDGGTSNGYGYTF
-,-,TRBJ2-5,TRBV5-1,TGCGCCAGCAGCTTGGTAGGGGCGAGGTTCCAAGAGACCCAGTACTTC,CASSLVGARFQETQYF
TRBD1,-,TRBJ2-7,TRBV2,TGTGCCAGCAGCGGACAGGGAATACTCTACGAGCAGTACTTC,CASSGQGILYEQYF
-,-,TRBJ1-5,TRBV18,TGTGCCAGCTCAACAGGGATAAGCAATCAGCCCCAGCATTTT,CASSTGISNQPQHF
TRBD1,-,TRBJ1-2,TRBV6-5,TGTGCCAGCAGTTACTCTCCCTCGACAGGGGGTGGCTACACCTTC,CASSYSPSTGGGYTF
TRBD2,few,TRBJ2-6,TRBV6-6,TGTGCCAGCAGTTACTCGACTAGCGTTGGGGCCAACGTCCTGACTTTC,CASSYSTSVGANVLTF
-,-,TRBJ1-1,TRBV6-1,TGTGCCAGCAGTGAGATGGGGGCGTCCACTGAAGCTTTCTTT,CASSEMGASTEAFF
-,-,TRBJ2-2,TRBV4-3,TGCGCCAGCAGCCAAGGTATCCGGAACACCGGGGAGCTGTTTTTT,CASSQGIRNTGELFF
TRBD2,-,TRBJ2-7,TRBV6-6,TGTGCCAGCAGTCATAAAGCGGGGGGATTTAGCGAGCAGTACTTC,CASSHKAGGFSEQYF